The clone carrying this T cell receptor beta chain came up a few times. Trimming shortened V by 7 bases and J by 4 bases, and 17 bases separated the two germline ends. This CDR3 has 15 amino acids. The germline gives CDR1 SNHLY, CDR2 FYNNEI. No treatment had been given to any patient before thyroid surgery. TCRdb reanalyzed the PCR reads with MiXCR. The profile shows about 9,400 clones, approximately 31% of them singletons. This sample was taken from a study of metastatic and nonmetastatic thyroid tumors. This TCR was recovered from a female donor with papillary thyroid cancer or a benign thyroid nodule (not recorded which). Some clones in this sample may be carry-over from other donors' samples. Source material: adjacent normal tissue. The chain is built from TRBV2 and TRBJ2-1, with a possible D match to TRBD1 (8 bases). CDR3 sequence: CASITGGGQYNEQFF. The CDR3 nucleotides read TGTGCCAGCATTACAGGGGGGGGACAATACAATGAGCAGTTCTTC.